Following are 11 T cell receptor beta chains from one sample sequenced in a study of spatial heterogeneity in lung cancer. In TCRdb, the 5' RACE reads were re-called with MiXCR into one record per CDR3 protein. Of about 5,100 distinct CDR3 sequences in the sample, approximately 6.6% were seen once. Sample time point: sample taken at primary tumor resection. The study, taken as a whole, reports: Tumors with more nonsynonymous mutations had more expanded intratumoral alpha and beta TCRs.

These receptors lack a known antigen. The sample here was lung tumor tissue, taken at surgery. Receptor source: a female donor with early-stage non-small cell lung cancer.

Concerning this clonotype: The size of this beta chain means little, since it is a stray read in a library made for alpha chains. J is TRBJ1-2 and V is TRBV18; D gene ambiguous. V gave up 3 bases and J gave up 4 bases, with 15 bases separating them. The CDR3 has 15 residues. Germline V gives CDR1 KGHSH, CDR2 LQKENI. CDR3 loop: CASSPDGVASYGYTF. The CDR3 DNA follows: TGTGCCAGCTCACCTGACGGAGTAGCCAGCTATGGCTACACCTTC. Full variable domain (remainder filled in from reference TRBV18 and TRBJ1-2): NAGVMQNPRHLVRRRGQEARLRCSPMKGHSHVYWYRQLPEEGLKFMVYLQKENIIDESGMPKERFSAEFPKEGPSILRIQQVVRGDSAAYFCASSPDGVASYGYTFGSGTRLTVV.

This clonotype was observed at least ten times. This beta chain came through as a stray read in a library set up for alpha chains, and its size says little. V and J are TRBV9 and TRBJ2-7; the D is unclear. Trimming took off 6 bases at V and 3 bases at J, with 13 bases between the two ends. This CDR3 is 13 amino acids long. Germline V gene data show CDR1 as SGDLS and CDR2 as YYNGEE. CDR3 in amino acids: CASNLDGSYEQYF. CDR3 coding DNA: TGTGCCAGCAACCTGGACGGAAGCTACGAGCAGTACTTC.

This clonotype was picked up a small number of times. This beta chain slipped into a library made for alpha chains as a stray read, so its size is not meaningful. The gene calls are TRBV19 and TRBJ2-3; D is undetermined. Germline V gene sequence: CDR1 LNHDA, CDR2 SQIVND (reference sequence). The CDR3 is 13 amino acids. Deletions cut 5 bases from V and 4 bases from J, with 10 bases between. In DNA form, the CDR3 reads TGTGCCAGTAGTCCCACGGGTGCAGATACGCAGTATTTT. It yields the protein CASSPTGADTQYF.

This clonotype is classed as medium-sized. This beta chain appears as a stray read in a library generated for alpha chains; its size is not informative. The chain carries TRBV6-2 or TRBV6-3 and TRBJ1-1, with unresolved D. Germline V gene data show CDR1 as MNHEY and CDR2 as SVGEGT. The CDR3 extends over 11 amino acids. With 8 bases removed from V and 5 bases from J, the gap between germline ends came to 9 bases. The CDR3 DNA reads TGTGCCAGCTCATTGGGGACTGAAGCTTTCTTT. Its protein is CASSLGTEAFF.

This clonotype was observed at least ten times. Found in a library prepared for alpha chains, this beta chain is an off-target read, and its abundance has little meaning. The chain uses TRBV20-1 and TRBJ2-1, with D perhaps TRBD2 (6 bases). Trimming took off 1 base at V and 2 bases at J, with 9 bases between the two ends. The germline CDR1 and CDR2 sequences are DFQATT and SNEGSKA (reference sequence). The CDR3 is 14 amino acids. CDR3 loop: CSARVASAYNEQFF. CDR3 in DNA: TGCAGTGCTAGAGTGGCTAGCGCCTACAATGAGCAGTTCTTC.

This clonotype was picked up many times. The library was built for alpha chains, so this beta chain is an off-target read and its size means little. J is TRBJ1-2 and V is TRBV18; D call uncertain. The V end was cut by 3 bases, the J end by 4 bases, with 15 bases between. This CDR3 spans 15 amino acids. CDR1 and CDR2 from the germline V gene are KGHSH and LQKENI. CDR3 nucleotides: TGTGCCAGCTCACCGACGGACGAAGCCCCCTATGGCTACACCTTC. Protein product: CASSPTDEAPYGYTF.

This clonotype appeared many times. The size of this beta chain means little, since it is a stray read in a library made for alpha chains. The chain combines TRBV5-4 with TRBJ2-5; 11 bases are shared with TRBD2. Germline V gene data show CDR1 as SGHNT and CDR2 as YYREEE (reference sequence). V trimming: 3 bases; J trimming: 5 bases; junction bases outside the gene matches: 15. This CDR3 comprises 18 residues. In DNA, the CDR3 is TGTGCCAGCAGCTCCCCAGCCGCTAGCGGGAGGCCGGGGGAGACCCAGTACTTC. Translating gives CASSSPAASGRPGETQYF. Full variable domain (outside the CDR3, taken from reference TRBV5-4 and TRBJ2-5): ETGVTQSPTHLIKTRGQQVTLRCSSQSGHNTVSWYQQALGQGPQFIFQYYREEENGRGNFPPRFSGLQFPNYSSELNVNALELDDSALYLCASSSPAASGRPGETQYFGPGTRLLVL.

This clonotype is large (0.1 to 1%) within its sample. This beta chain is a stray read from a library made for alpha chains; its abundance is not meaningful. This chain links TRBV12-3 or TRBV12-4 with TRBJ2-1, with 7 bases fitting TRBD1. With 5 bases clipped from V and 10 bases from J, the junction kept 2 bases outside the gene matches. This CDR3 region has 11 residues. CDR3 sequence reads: CASSTGAEQFF. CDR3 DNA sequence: TGTGCCAGCAGTACAGGGGCGGAGCAGTTCTTC.

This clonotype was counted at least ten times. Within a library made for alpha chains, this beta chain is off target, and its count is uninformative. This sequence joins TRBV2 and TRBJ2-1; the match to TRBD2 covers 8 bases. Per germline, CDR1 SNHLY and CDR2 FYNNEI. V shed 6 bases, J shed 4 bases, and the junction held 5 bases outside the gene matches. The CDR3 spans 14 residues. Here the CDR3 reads CASSRSSGYNEQFF. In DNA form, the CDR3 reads TGTGCCAGCAGCCGATCTAGCGGGTACAATGAGCAGTTCTTC.

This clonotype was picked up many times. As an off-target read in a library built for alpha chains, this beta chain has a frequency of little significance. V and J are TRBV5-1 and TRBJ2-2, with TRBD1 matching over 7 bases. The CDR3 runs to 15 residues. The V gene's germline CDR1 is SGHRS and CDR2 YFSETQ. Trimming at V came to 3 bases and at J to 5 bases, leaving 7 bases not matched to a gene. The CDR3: CASSSQGEGTGELFF. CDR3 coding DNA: TGCGCCAGCAGCTCCCAGGGGGAAGGAACCGGGGAGCTGTTTTTT.

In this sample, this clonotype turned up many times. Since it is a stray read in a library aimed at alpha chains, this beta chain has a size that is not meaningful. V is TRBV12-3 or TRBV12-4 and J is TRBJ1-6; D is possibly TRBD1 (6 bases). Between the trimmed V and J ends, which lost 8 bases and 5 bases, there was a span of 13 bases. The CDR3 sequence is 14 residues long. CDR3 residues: CASSLGGNNSPLHF. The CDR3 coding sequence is TGTGCCAGCTCACTAGGGGGTAATAATTCACCCCTCCACTTT.